The rows below give T cell receptor beta chains drawn from one sample of a study of control samples from healthy donors and cancer patients. Generated by immunoSEQ multiplex PCR, the TCRdb table keeps only in-frame clones and is missing some. The sample comprises over 200,000 clones, over 70% of which are singletons, and 10% to 15% rests with the top ten. What was sequenced was PBMCs. The receptor set was obtained from a woman in her sixties or seventies with lung cancer. The CDR3 runs from the conserved cysteine through the conserved F or W. The D gene is left open where the match is weak. Clone size, where shown, is once, few, many, or a class for clones that have expanded.

>15|TRBV9|TRBJ1-4|NA|NA
CASSPERGRSEKLFF
TGTGCCAGCAGCCCCGAAAGGGGCCGGAGTGAAAAACTGTTTTTT
>16|TRBV5-1|TRBJ2-3|NA|TRBD2
CASSSGLAGSTDTQYF
TGCGCCAGCAGTTCAGGACTAGCGGGAAGCACAGATACGCAGTATTTT
>11|TRBV10-3|TRBJ2-3|NA|NA
CATGSTDTQYF
TGTGCCACCGGGTCCACAGATACGCAGTATTTT
>13|TRBV15|TRBJ1-2|NA|NA
CATSRGHIYGYTF
TGTGCCACCAGCAGAGGACATATCTATGGCTACACCTTC
>13|TRBV27|TRBJ2-7|NA|NA
CASSASFFYEQYF
TGTGCCAGCAGTGCCTCCTTCTTTTACGAGCAGTACTTC
>13|TRBV9|TRBJ2-7|NA|TRBD2
CASGWRESGEQYF
TGTGCCAGCGGTTGGCGGGAGAGTGGCGAGCAGTACTTC
>16|TRBV7-6|TRBJ2-7|NA|NA
CASSLAGGGGGYEQYF
TGTGCCAGCAGCTTAGCGGGGGGAGGTGGGGGCTACGAGCAGTACTTC
>16|TRBV6-5|TRBJ2-7|many|NA
CASSSDRKTAAYEQYF
TGTGCCAGCAGTTCCGACCGGAAGACAGCCGCCTACGAGCAGTACTTC
>14|TRBV6-5|TRBJ2-7|NA|TRBD2
CASSYRRGGYEQYF
TGTGCCAGCAGTTACCGGCGGGGGGGGTACGAGCAGTACTTC
>15|TRBV2|TRBJ1-6|NA|TRBD1
CASSLDRGHNSPLHF
TGTGCCAGCAGTTTGGACAGGGGGCATAATTCACCCCTCCACTTT
>14|TRBV28|TRBJ2-7|NA|TRBD2
CASLGGAESYEQYF
TGTGCCAGCCTCGGGGGGGCGGAATCCTACGAGCAGTACTTC
>11|TRBV7-9|TRBJ2-3|once|NA
CASQGTDTQYF
TGTGCCAGCCAGGGGACAGATACGCAGTATTTT
>13|TRBV2|TRBJ2-3|NA|NA
CASRSRNTDTQYF
TGTGCCAGCAGATCCAGGAACACAGATACGCAGTATTTT
>15|TRBV5-1|TRBJ2-5|NA|TRBD2
CASSLSSGGVETQYF
TGCGCCAGCAGCTTGAGTAGCGGGGGGGTAGAGACCCAGTACTTC
>13|TRBV25-1|TRBJ2-7|few|NA
CASTAGGTYEQYF
TGTGCCAGCACCGCAGGGGGGACCTACGAGCAGTACTTC
>11|TRBV29-1|TRBJ1-1|once|NA
CSVPWAGEAFF
TGCAGCGTTCCTTGGGCGGGTGAAGCTTTCTTT
>12|TRBV2|TRBJ2-7|NA|TRBD1
CASSDRGQEQYF
TGTGCCAGCAGTGACAGGGGGCAAGAGCAGTACTTC
>14|TRBV27|TRBJ1-2|NA|NA
CASSLNGGRYGYTF
TGTGCCAGCAGTCTTAACGGGGGGAGGTATGGCTACACCTTC
>14|TRBV15|TRBJ2-1|NA|TRBD1
CATSTGTGVYEQFF
TGTGCCACCAGCACCGGGACAGGGGTTTATGAGCAGTTCTTC
>16|TRBV5-6|TRBJ2-6|NA|NA
CASSPERATGANVLTF
TGTGCCAGCAGCCCGGAGAGAGCAACCGGGGCCAACGTCCTGACTTTC
>14|TRBV19|TRBJ1-2|many|NA
CASSLGQGVLGYTF
TGTGCCAGTAGCCTCGGGCAAGGAGTATTGGGGTACACCTTC
>13|TRBV7-9|TRBJ2-7|NA|NA
CASSLAGSYEQYF
TGTGCCAGCAGCTTGGCAGGTTCATACGAGCAGTACTTC
>15|TRBV5-1|TRBJ2-6|once|NA
CASSLEDSGANVLTF
TGCGCCAGCAGCTTGGAGGACTCTGGGGCCAACGTCCTGACTTTC
>15|TRBV6-6|TRBJ2-1|NA|TRBD2
CASSYVGTTYNEQFF
TGTGCCAGCAGTTACGTCGGGACTACATACAATGAGCAGTTCTTC
>16|TRBV3-1/TRBV3-2|TRBJ1-2|few|TRBD1
CASSQWDRSFAYGYTF
TGTGCCAGCAGCCAGTGGGACAGGAGCTTTGCCTATGGCTACACCTTC
>12|TRBV9|TRBJ2-2|NA|NA
CASSVRAGELFF
TGTGCCAGCAGCGTTAGGGCCGGGGAGCTGTTTTTT
>15|TRBV27|TRBJ2-4|NA|NA
CASSRQGLTKNIQYF
TGTGCCAGCAGCCGACAGGGACTAACCAAAAACATTCAGTACTTC
>15|TRBV15|TRBJ2-1|NA|NA
CATSRDLTGSDEQFF
TGTGCCACCAGCAGAGATCTGACAGGTTCGGATGAGCAGTTCTTC
>16|TRBV11-2|TRBJ1-6|NA|NA
CASSLYKDSRGSPLHF
TGTGCCAGCAGCTTATATAAGGACAGTCGCGGTTCACCCCTCCACTTT
>12|TRBV2|TRBJ2-7|NA|NA
CASSAGGYEQYF
TGTGCCAGCAGTGCTGGGGGCTACGAGCAGTACTTC
>15|TRBV25-1|TRBJ1-1|NA|NA
CASSDPGTPNTEAFF
TGTGCCAGCAGTGATCCTGGGACACCGAACACTGAAGCTTTCTTT
>13|TRBV2|TRBJ1-1|NA|TRBD1
CASLRDRDTEAFF
TGTGCCAGCCTTCGAGACAGGGACACTGAAGCTTTCTTT
>15|TRBV4-1|TRBJ1-2|NA|NA
CASSREDSSAAGYTF
TGCGCCAGCAGCCGCGAGGATTCCAGCGCGGCGGGCTACACCTTC
>14|TRBV2|TRBJ1-1|NA|TRBD1
CASTTGGGYTEAFF
TGTGCCAGCACCACAGGGGGCGGGTACACTGAAGCTTTCTTT
>15|TRBV14|TRBJ2-4|NA|NA
CASSQERSNKNIQYF
TGTGCCAGCAGCCAAGAGAGGAGCAACAAAAACATTCAGTACTTC